The clone carrying this T cell receptor (beta chain) was counted many times. Its specificity is unknown. Between the trimmed V and J ends, which lost 5 bases and 8 bases, there was a span of 24 bases. The CDR3 has 16 amino acids. Looked up from germline, CDR1 is SGHAT and CDR2 is FQNNGV. In patients chosen for sequencing, flow cytometry had shown CD8+CD57+ cell expansion. The data are from a study of CD8+CD57+ T cells in acquired aplastic anemia. Study-wide background: Sorted CD4+ and CD8+ cells gave an average of about 3.4 ug of DNA. Study findings and constraints: A significant difference in CD8+ Simpson's diversity between patients and controls was not found.

TCR beta VDJ and CDR3 profiling used genomic DNA as template. TCRdb reprocessed the reads via MiXCR and lists one record per CDR3 protein. The profile shows a few hundred thousand distinct CDR3 sequences, roughly 50% of them singletons. Sequenced sample: sorted CD4+, CD8+, or CD8+CD57+ T cells (not recorded which) from PBMCs. The chain has TRBV11-2 and TRBJ1-2; D gene ambiguous. This clonotype was sampled from a human donor with aplastic anemia. CDR3 residues: CASSPLGYRGSKGYTF. Here the CDR3 DNA reads TGTGCCAGCAGCCCCTTGGGGTATCGGGGTTCAAAAGGCTACACCTTC.